This TCR beta chain was recovered during a study of T cell responses to AZD1222 COVID-19 vaccine. Study-level results: Spike was spanned by vaccine-associated CD4 TCRs, which were dominant at 160-218 and 743-854. The study identified only five to seven AZD1222 recipients as seropositive at baseline. Repertoires were obtained only post-peak T cell response. Most donors were white British and more were female, and clonal diversity was possibly underestimated.

The protocol was immunoSEQ multiplex PCR, while the TCRdb copy is restricted to in-frame clones and leaves out a portion. Of some 150,000 clones listed, 70% to 90% were seen once; the top ten hold about 14%. Of note for this clone: Its antigen is not known.

Germline loops: CDR1 SGHNT, CDR2 YYREEE (reference sequence). This CDR3 is built from 16 residues. V gave up 0 bases and J gave up 4 bases; unmatched junction bases: 5. Sequencing used peripheral blood, obtained on day 0 of AZD1222 vaccination. This chain joins TRBV5-4 and TRBJ1-5, with 9 positions matching TRBD1. This receptor was identified in an adult in good health. CDR3 amino acids: CASSLGGQGKNQPQHF. In DNA, the CDR3 is TGTGCCAGCAGCTTGGGGGGACAGGGTAAAAATCAGCCCCAGCATTTT. The full variable domain, completed using reference TRBV5-4 and TRBJ1-5, is ETGVTQSPTHLIKTRGQQVTLRCSSQSGHNTVSWYQQALGQGPQFIFQYYREEENGRGNFPPRFSGLQFPNYSSELNVNALELDDSALYLCASSLGGQGKNQPQHFGDGTRLSIL.